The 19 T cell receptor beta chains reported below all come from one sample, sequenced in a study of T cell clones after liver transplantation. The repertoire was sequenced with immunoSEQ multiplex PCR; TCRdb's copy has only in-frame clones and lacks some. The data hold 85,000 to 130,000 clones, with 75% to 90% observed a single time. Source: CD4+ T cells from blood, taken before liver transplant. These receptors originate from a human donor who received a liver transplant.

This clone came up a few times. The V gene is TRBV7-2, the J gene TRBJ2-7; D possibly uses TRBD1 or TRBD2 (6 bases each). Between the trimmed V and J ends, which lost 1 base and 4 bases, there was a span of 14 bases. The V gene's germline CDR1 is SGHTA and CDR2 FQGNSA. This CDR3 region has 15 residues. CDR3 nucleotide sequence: TGTGCCAGCAGCTTAGATGGGTCGGGGGCTTACGAGCAGTACTTC. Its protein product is CASSLDGSGAYEQYF.

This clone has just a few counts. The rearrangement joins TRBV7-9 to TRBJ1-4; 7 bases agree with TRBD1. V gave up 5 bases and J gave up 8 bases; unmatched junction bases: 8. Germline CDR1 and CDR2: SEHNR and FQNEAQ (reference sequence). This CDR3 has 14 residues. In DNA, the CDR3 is TGTGCCAGCAGCCCAAGAGCAGGGGGAGAAAAACTGTTTTTT. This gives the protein CASSPRAGGEKLFF.

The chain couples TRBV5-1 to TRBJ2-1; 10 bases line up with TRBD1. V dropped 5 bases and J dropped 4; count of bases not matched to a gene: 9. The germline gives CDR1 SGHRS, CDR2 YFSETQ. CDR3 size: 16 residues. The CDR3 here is CASRVEGDRGYNEQFF. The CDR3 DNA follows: TGCGCCAGCAGAGTAGAAGGGGACAGGGGTTACAATGAGCAGTTCTTC.

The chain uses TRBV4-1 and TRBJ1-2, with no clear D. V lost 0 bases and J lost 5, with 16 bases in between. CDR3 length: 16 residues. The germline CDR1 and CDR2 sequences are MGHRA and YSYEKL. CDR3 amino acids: CASSQDLGRLPYGYTF. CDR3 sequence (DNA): TGCGCCAGCAGCCAAGATCTTGGCAGGCTCCCTTATGGCTACACCTTC.

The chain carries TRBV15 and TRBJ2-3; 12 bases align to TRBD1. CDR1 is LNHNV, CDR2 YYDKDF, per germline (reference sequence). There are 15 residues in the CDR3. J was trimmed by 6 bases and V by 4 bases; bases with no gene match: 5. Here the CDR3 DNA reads TGTGCCACCAGCACCGGGACAGGGGGCGAGGATACGCAGTATTTT. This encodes CATSTGTGGEDTQYF.

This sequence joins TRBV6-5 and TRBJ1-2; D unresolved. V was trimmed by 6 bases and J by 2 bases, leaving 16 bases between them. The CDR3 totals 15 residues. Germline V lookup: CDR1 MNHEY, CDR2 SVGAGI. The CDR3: CASSRTPGENYGYTF. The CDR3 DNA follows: TGTGCCAGCAGCCGTACACCAGGAGAAAACTATGGCTACACCTTC.

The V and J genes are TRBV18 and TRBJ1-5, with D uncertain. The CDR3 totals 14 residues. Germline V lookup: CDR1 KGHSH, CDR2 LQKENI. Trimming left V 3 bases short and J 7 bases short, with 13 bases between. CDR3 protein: CASSPNKGNQPQHF. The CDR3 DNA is TGTGCCAGCTCACCCAATAAGGGTAACCAGCCCCAGCATTTT.

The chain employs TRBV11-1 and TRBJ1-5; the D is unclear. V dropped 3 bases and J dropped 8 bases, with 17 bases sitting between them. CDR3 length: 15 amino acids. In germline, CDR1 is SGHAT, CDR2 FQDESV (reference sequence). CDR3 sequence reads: CASSFWVGVKEPQHF. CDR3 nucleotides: TGTGCCAGCAGCTTTTGGGTCGGGGTTAAGGAGCCCCAGCATTTT.

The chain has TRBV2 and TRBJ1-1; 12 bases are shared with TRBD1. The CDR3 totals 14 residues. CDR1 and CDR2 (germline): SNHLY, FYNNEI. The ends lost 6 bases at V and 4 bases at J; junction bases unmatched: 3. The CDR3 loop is CASRGTGGSTEAFF. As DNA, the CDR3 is TGTGCCAGCAGAGGGACAGGGGGCTCCACTGAAGCTTTCTTT.

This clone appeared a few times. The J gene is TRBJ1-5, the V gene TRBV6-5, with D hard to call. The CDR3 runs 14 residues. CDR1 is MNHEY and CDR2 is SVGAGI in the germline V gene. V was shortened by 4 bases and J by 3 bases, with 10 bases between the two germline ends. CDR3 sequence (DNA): TGTGCCAGCAGTTCGACCATTACCAATCAGCCCCAGCATTTT. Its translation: CASSSTITNQPQHF.

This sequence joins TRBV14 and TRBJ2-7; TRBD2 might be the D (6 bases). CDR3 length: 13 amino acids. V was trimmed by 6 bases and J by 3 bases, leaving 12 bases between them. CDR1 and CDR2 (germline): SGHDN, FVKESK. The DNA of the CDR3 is TGTGCCAGCAGGGGCGGGATCGGCTACGAGCAGTACTTC. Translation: CASRGGIGYEQYF.

DNA of the CDR3: TGTGCCAGCAGGATGTGGGACAGGGTTGGTTACGAGCAGTACTTC. This encodes CASRMWDRVGYEQYF. The J gene is TRBJ2-7, the V gene TRBV6-1, with 9 bases fitting TRBD1. CDR3 length: 15 amino acids. Per germline, CDR1 MNHNS and CDR2 SASEGT. V lost 6 bases, J lost 4 bases, and 10 bases stayed unmatched.

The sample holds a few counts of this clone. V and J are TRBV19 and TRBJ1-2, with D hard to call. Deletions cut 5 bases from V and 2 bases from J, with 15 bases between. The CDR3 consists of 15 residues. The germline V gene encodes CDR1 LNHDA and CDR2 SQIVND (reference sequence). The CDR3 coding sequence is TGTGCCAGTAGTGGGTTCACTCTACCCAACTATGGCTACACCTTC. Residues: CASSGFTLPNYGYTF. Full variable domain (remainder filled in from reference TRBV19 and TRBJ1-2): DGGITQSPKYLFRKEGQNVTLSCEQNLNHDAMYWYRQDPGQGLRLIYYSQIVNDFQKGDIAEGYSVSREKKESFPLTVTSAQKNPTAFYLCASSGFTLPNYGYTFGSGTRLTVV.

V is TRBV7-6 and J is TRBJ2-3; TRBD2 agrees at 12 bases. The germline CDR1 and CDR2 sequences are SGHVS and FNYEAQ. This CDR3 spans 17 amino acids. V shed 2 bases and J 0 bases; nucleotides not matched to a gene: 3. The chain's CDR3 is CASSLLAGGASTDTQYF. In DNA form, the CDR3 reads TGTGCCAGCAGCTTACTAGCGGGGGGGGCTAGCACAGATACGCAGTATTTT.

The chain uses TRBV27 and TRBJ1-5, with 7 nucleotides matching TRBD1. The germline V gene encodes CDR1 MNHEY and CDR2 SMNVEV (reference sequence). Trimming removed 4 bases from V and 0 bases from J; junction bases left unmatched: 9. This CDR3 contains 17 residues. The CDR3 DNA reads TGTGCCAGCAGTTCATTACCGGGACAGAGTAGCAATCAGCCCCAGCATTTT. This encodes CASSSLPGQSSNQPQHF.

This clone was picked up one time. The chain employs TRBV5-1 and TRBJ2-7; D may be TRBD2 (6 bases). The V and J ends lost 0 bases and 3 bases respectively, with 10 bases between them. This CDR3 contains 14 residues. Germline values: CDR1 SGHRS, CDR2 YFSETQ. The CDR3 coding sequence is TGCGCCAGCAGCTTGGGACTAGGTCGCTACGAGCAGTACTTC. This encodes CASSLGLGRYEQYF.

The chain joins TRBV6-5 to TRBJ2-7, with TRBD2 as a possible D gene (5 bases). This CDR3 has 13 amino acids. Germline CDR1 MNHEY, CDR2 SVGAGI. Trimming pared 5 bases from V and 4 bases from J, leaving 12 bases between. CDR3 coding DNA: TGTGCCAGCAGTCATTCTGAGGGTTACGAGCAGTACTTC. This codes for CASSHSEGYEQYF.

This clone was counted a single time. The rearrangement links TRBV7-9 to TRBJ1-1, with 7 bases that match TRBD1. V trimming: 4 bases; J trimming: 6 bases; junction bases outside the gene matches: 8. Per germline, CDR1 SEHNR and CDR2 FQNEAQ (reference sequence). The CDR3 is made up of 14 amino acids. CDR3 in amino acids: CASSSLQGWPEAFF. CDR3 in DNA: TGTGCCAGCAGCTCACTACAGGGGTGGCCTGAAGCTTTCTTT. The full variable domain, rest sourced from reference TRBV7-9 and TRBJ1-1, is DTGVSQNPRHKITKRGQNVTFRCDPISEHNRLYWYRQTLGQGPEFLTYFQNEAQLEKSRLLSDRFSAERPKGSFSTLEIQRTEQGDSAMYLCASSSLQGWPEAFFGQGTRLTVV.

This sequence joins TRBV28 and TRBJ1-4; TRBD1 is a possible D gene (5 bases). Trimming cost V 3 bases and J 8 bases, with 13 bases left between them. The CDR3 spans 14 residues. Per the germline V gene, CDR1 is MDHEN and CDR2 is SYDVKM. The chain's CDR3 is CASSFAGNIEKLFF. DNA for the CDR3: TGTGCCAGCAGTTTTGCAGGGAATATAGAAAAACTGTTTTTT.